This T cell receptor beta chain was retrieved from a study of blood T cell repertoires in COVID-19. For the study at large: The origin of the acute and convalescent COVID-19 samples was the United States, Italy and Spain.

Produced via immunoSEQ multiplex PCR; TCRdb's table is partial and in-frame only. The data show about 400,000 clones, with roughly nine tenths seen just once and around 3% held by the top ten. This CDR3 has 16 amino acids. The V gene's germline CDR1 is WNHNN and CDR2 SYGVQD (reference sequence). The V end was cut by 0 bases, the J end by 6 bases, with 18 bases between. In terms of age and location, participants ranged from roughly 18 to 100 years and lived in about 25 US areas. Each recovered donor of Cohort 3 presented with two negative PCRs, clearance, or symptom resolution. The TCR originated in a woman in her twenties or thirties who had recovered from COVID-19. The J gene is TRBJ2-7, the V gene TRBV10-1, with TRBD1 as a possible D gene (6 bases). Sequenced input: PBMCs or T cells enriched from blood (not recorded which). CDR3 in amino acids: CASSESWGARGTEQYF. The DNA of the CDR3 is TGCGCCAGCAGTGAGTCTTGGGGAGCCAGGGGTACCGAGCAGTACTTC.